Listed below are T cell receptor beta chains from one sample, sequenced in a study of blood T cells in healthy people across ages. TCRdb called the 5' RACE reads again in MiXCR, with one record for every CDR3 protein. This sample has 700,000 to 850,000 distinct CDR3 sequences, with 50% to 65% found just once. Sequencing was performed on blood. The receptors derive from a man of 80 years or more in good health. CDR3s include the opening cysteine and the closing phenylalanine or tryptophan.

V,CDR3
TRBV2,CASSDWRPNYGYTF
TRBV6-5,CASSYSTGEKYNEQFF
TRBV12-3/TRBV12-4,CASSLASSWDTEAFF
TRBV9,CASSVGGARYETQYF
TRBV20-1,CSAIRRGTEPEAFF
TRBV25-1,CASIRGTEAFF
TRBV5-1,CASSLIEHEQYF
TRBV11-2,CASSKDRGRTGELFF
TRBV12-3/TRBV12-4,CASSSGRYAYF
TRBV3-1,CASSQGAQMGAFF
TRBV20-1,CSVPGTATYEQYF
TRBV6-1,CASSEAGGDYNEQYF
TRBV20-1,CSARLAGGGDTQYF
TRBV6-1,CASRNRDSGSPQHF
TRBV7-9,CASSLETSYNEQFF
TRBV11-1,CASRRGTDGGYTF
TRBV21-1,CASSSRASGSYEQYF
TRBV21-1,CASSKEEGVNTEAFF
TRBV4-2,CASSPPGGRGYGYTF
TRBV7-7,CASSAGAADTQYF
TRBV29-1,CSVATQYTEAFF
TRBV25-1,CASRPTLGNSPLHF
TRBV5-1,CASSSGTTSNQPQHF
TRBV27,CASSFHGPPYGYTF
TRBV7-8,CASSLVPRFGAEKLFF
TRBV20-1,CSARDGRSYNEQFF
TRBV18,CASSPRQLQETQYF
TRBV20-1,CSALGGSSYNEQFF
TRBV6-5,CASRRTGEGNQPQHF
TRBV5-1,CASSHERGLESYNEQFF
TRBV24-1,CATSDRTPLRYF
TRBV4-1,CASSQGTTALNYGYTF
TRBV12-3/TRBV12-4,CARTSEGLADNEQFF
TRBV11-3,CASSSGWVMSYNEQFF
TRBV29-1,CSAGQNQETQYF
TRBV12-5,CASVLATGPNEKLFF
TRBV4-1,CASSQLGLAINEQFF
TRBV20-1,CSVPTGRANYGYTF
TRBV10-1,CASSESPGLAGGLQYF